The sequence of this T cell receptor (beta chain) was determined in a study of T cells in Graves' hyperthyroidism and ophthalmopathy. The study excluded patients with uncontrolled infection, other autoimmune disease, pregnancy or lactation. Thyroid ultrasound and orbital computed tomography, with clinical symptoms and serum thyroxine and TRAb, informed diagnoses. Germline V CDR1 and CDR2: DFQATT, SNEGSKA (reference sequence). This CDR3 region has 14 residues. V was cut by 5 bases and J by 1 base, with 14 bases left in between. Amplified TCR beta CDR3 regions derived from RNA transcripts. The HTBI primer set was used in a first-round RT-PCR of the TCR CDR3. TCRdb analysed the multiplex PCR reads with MiXCR anew, one entry per CDR3 protein. The repertoire holds about 640,000 distinct CDR3 sequences, with less than 25% as singletons.

The gene calls are TRBV20-1 and TRBJ1-2; unclear D gene. This receptor was taken from a man aged 25-45 years with Graves' ophthalmopathy. The sequencing sample was made of blood. The DNA of the CDR3 is TGCAGTGCTCCAACCTCCGGGTTTAACTATGGCTACACCTTC. Translation gives CSAPTSGFNYGYTF.